The 6 T cell receptor beta chains below come from one sample, sequenced in a study of cytomegalovirus exposure and HLA in healthy donors. Researchers ran the PCR with 60 Vbeta and 13 Jbeta primers. Some clones are missing from TCRdb's copy, which holds only in-frame ones; the method was immunoSEQ multiplex PCR. Of 150,000 to 200,000 clones detected, around 81% appear once; the ten largest clones hold around 1.9%. What was sequenced was PBMCs. The origin of the receptors is a young man in good health and CMV-seronegative.

The V call is TRBV11-2, the J call TRBJ1-2; D unresolved. There are 13 residues in the CDR3. The V gene's germline CDR1 is SGHAT and CDR2 FQNNGV. V lost 3 bases and J 6 bases, leaving 11 bases between the germline ends. The CDR3 sequence: CASSFANHHGYTF. Here the CDR3 DNA reads TGTGCCAGCAGCTTCGCGAACCACCATGGCTACACCTTC.

The chain joins TRBV5-4 to TRBJ1-6; 7 bases agree with TRBD1. V shed 0 bases, J shed 7 bases, and the junction held 4 bases outside the gene matches. Looked up from germline, CDR1 is SGHNT and CDR2 is YYREEE (reference sequence). The CDR3 is made up of 15 amino acids. CDR3 amino acids: CASSLGRGRNSPLHF. CDR3 sequence (DNA): TGTGCCAGCAGCTTGGGCAGGGGGAGGAATTCACCCCTCCACTTT.

CDR3 residues: CASSTAGSTDTQYF. The DNA for the CDR3 is TGTGCCAGCAGCACCGCCGGGTCCACAGATACGCAGTATTTT. The chain recombines TRBV7-2 with TRBJ2-3; no reliable D call. Germline values: CDR1 SGHTA, CDR2 FQGNSA. This CDR3 region has 14 residues. Trimming took off 5 bases at V and 2 bases at J, with 11 bases between the two ends.

The DNA of the CDR3 is TGCGCCAGCAGCCAAGATTCCCCTGGGGGGGTGCCAGATACGCAGTATTTT. This gives the protein CASSQDSPGGVPDTQYF. This chain uses TRBV4-3 with TRBJ2-3, with 7 bases aligning to TRBD2. V was pared by 0 bases and J by 4 bases, with 10 bases of the junction left unmatched. This CDR3 region has 17 residues. The germline V gene has CDR1 LGHNA and CDR2 YSLEER.

The chain uses TRBV4-2 and TRBJ1-2; D gene ambiguous. The V and J ends lost 4 bases and 5 bases respectively, with 8 bases between them. The CDR3 has 12 residues. Germline-derived CDR1 and CDR2 are LGHNA and YNFKEQ. The CDR3 here is CASSPPGYGYTF. The CDR3 DNA reads TGTGCCAGCAGCCCACCCGGTTATGGCTACACCTTC.

This chain links TRBV29-1 with TRBJ1-5, with 9 bases that match TRBD1. Germline V gives CDR1 SQVTM, CDR2 ANQGSEA. There are 15 residues in the CDR3. Germline trimming cut 6 bases from V and 6 bases from J; bases unmatched to any gene: 12. The CDR3 sequence: CSVASSGTGIQPQHF. CDR3 DNA sequence: TGCAGCGTCGCCTCCTCCGGGACAGGGATTCAGCCCCAGCATTTT.